The rows below give T cell receptor beta chains drawn from one sample of a study of T cell repertoires in cytomegalovirus infection. TCRdb re-called the reads through MiXCR, storing one row per CDR3 protein. The sample lists around 430,000 distinct CDR3 sequences, approximately 46% occurring once. Their antigens are not known. This sample comprised cultured PBMCs, obtained from culture after CMV antigen stimulation. The receptors were sampled from a human donor in good health (CMV status not recorded). Some clones in this sample may be carry-over from other donors' samples. Each CDR3 is given with its conserved first and last residue. Each record gives: clone size, V gene, D gene, J gene, CDR3 DNA, CDR3 protein. D genes are given only for firm matches. The size of a clone is reported for some rows only, either as once, few or many, or as a class for expanded clones.

many	TRBV7-2	.	TRBJ1-6	TGTGCCAGCAGCTTTGTCAATTCACCCCTCCACTTT	CASSFVNSPLHF
.	TRBV13	.	TRBJ1-2	TGTGCCAGCAGCTTAAGCAGGGCCTTACGTGGCTACACCTTC	CASSLSRALRGYTF
few	TRBV6-1	TRBD2	TRBJ2-5	TGTGCCAGCAGGACTAGCGGGGGGCACCAAGAGACCCAGTACTTC	CASRTSGGHQETQYF
once	TRBV11-2	TRBD2	TRBJ2-3	TGTGCCAGCAGCCCCGGACTAGCGGTCGACGACACAGATACGCAGTATTTT	CASSPGLAVDDTDTQYF
many	TRBV7-2	.	TRBJ2-3	TGTGCCAGCAGCTTAGGGGTCACAGATACGCAGTATTTT	CASSLGVTDTQYF
few	TRBV7-2	.	TRBJ2-7	TGTGCCAGCAGCTTAATAAACTCCTACGAGCAGTACTTC	CASSLINSYEQYF
.	TRBV19	.	TRBJ2-2	TGTGCCAGTATGGGATACCGGAGGGAGCTGTTTTTT	CASMGYRRELFF
.	TRBV30	.	TRBJ1-5	TGTGCCTGGAGCCGGACGGCCCTAGGGCCCCAGCATTTT	CAWSRTALGPQHF
.	TRBV20-1	TRBD2	TRBJ2-7	TGCAGTGCTAGTTCCCCGCGGGGGGGACTCGAGCAGTACTTC	CSASSPRGGLEQYF
.	TRBV15	.	TRBJ2-2	TGTGCCACCAGAGAGGGGTACACCGGGGAGCTGTTTTTT	CATREGYTGELFF
.	TRBV20-1	.	TRBJ2-7	TGCAGTGCTAGAGATCCCCGAGAGGGCGACCACGAGCAGTACTTC	CSARDPREGDHEQYF
.	TRBV15	.	TRBJ2-7	TGTGCCACCAGCAGAGAAGGTAACGGAGCCGACGAGCAGTACTTC	CATSREGNGADEQYF
.	TRBV11-3	TRBD1	TRBJ1-5	TGTGCCAGCATAAGACAGGGACCCCGCAATCAGCCCCAGCATTTT	CASIRQGPRNQPQHF
.	TRBV4-3	.	TRBJ2-7	TGCGCCAGCAGCCCCTCAGGTACGGGAGAGGCCTACGAGCAGTACTTC	CASSPSGTGEAYEQYF
few	TRBV6-2/TRBV6-3	TRBD1	TRBJ1-1	TGTGCACACCAACAGGGGCTCAACACTGAAGCTTTCTTT	CAHQQGLNTEAFF
few	TRBV7-6	.	TRBJ2-5	TGTGCCAGCAGTCGGGCGGGGTACCAAGTTGAGACCCAGTACTTC	CASSRAGYQVETQYF
.	TRBV7-2	.	TRBJ2-7	TGTGCCAGCAGCTTAGCAGTCTTCTACGAGCAGTACTTC	CASSLAVFYEQYF
.	TRBV9	TRBD2	TRBJ2-1	TGTGCCAGCAGCGTAGGCGGGAGAATGAGTGAGCAGTTCTTC	CASSVGGRMSEQFF
.	TRBV12-5	TRBD1	TRBJ2-1	TGTGCTAGTGCCAACCGGGACAGTCTATACAATGAGCAGTTCTTC	CASANRDSLYNEQFF
many	TRBV7-9	TRBD1	TRBJ1-1	TGTGCCAGCAGCTCAGGGGGCGCGGGGAACACTGAAGCTTTCTTT	CASSSGGAGNTEAFF
few	TRBV10-3	TRBD1	TRBJ2-1	TGTGCCATCAGTGAGTCCGGACAGGGCGGGTCGATCAACAATGAGCAGTTCTTC	CAISESGQGGSINNEQFF
once	TRBV7-2	.	TRBJ2-5	TGTGCCAGCAGCTCACCGGGACGGAGGAAAGAGACCCAGTACTTC	CASSSPGRRKETQYF
few	TRBV7-2	.	TRBJ1-5	TGTGCCAGCAGCTCGGGACACTGGCAGCCCCAGCATTTT	CASSSGHWQPQHF
.	TRBV7-9	.	TRBJ2-4	TGTGCCAGCAGCTTATGGTCAGGGGAGGGCTGGAACATTCAGTACTTC	CASSLWSGEGWNIQYF
few	TRBV4-1	TRBD1	TRBJ1-3	TGCGCCAGCAGCTCAAACAGGGGGCGAGGAAACACCATATATTTT	CASSSNRGRGNTIYF
once	TRBV2	TRBD1	TRBJ1-4	TGTGCCAGCAGTGAGGCGACAGGGAGTAATGAAAAACTGTTTTTT	CASSEATGSNEKLFF
.	TRBV4-1	.	TRBJ2-3	TGTGCCAGCAGCCCATGGACAAGCACAGATACGCAGTATTTT	CASSPWTSTDTQYF
.	TRBV5-1	TRBD2	TRBJ2-3	TGCGCCAGCAGCTCGGGGACTAGCGGGGGCACAGATACGCAGTATTTT	CASSSGTSGGTDTQYF
.	TRBV7-7	.	TRBJ2-5	TGTGCCAGCAGCCCCGGGACCGTTCCGGAGACCCAGTACTTC	CASSPGTVPETQYF
once	TRBV20-1	.	TRBJ2-7	TGCAGTGCCGGGGTCAGGCGGGCCTACGAGCAGTACTTC	CSAGVRRAYEQYF
few	TRBV12-3/TRBV12-4	.	TRBJ1-1	TGTGCCAGCAGTTTAGGAGGAACTCGGGGGTATGAAGCTTTCTTT	CASSLGGTRGYEAFF
many	TRBV7-2	TRBD1	TRBJ2-7	TGTGCCAGCAGCCAACGGGACAGGGCGGCCCACGAGCAGTACTTC	CASSQRDRAAHEQYF
few	TRBV7-6	.	TRBJ1-2	TGTGCCAGCAGCTTATTTCCCTACGGGAACTATGGCTACACCTTC	CASSLFPYGNYGYTF
few	TRBV6-1	.	TRBJ2-5	TGTGCCAGCAGTGTTTCCATAAGTGAGATCGGAAAGGGGACCCAGTACTTC	CASSVSISEIGKGTQYF
many	TRBV7-2	.	TRBJ2-5	TGTGCCAGCACCCTGGGCGGGGCCCAAGAGACCCAGTACTTC	CASTLGGAQETQYF
.	TRBV4-1	TRBD2	TRBJ2-5	TGCGCCAGCAGCCTTACTAGCGGACTCGGGGAGACCCAGTACTTC	CASSLTSGLGETQYF
.	TRBV7-2	TRBD2	TRBJ2-7	TGTGCCAGCAGCGCACTCACTAGCGCGAGCTCCTACGAGCAGTACTTC	CASSALTSASSYEQYF
.	TRBV27	TRBD2	TRBJ2-3	TGTGCCAGCAGTAGACCGGGACTAGCGGGAAGCACAGATACGCAGTATTTT	CASSRPGLAGSTDTQYF
once	TRBV20-1	.	TRBJ2-7	TGCAGTGCTCAGGGCTTGAGCTCCTACGAGCAGTACTTC	CSAQGLSSYEQYF
.	TRBV6-5	TRBD2	TRBJ2-3	TGTGCCATCAAGGCGGGAGTGAGTACTGATACGCAGTATTTT	CAIKAGVSTDTQYF
.	TRBV6-2/TRBV6-3	.	TRBJ2-7	TGTGCCAGCAGGCCGGGTAGCGGAGCCAACTACGAGCAGTACTTC	CASRPGSGANYEQYF